This TCR beta chain was captured by sequencing in a study of T-cell memory formation after mild COVID-19 (dated by TCRdb to 2020 to 2022). Some background on the complete study: Most TCR sequence clusters were specific to one of the two donors. The cohort was made up of two young adult volunteers, one female and one male, who were previously healthy. In two donors, T-cell clones that expanded and contracted after mild COVID-19 were followed by sequencing TCRalpha and TCRbeta repertoires longitudinally.

The data were produced on an Illumina NovaSeq 6000. TCRalpha and TCRbeta cDNA libraries were constructed by 5'RACE with constant-segment primers, with sample barcodes and unique molecular identifiers being introduced. Trizol reagent was used to extract RNA from every sample. Libraries were amplified in two PCR steps, with a second sample barcode and Illumina TruSeq adapters added in the second step. Sequencing of libraries was performed on an Illumina NovaSeq with 2 x 150 bp paired-end reads. Per the authors' processing: With migec v1.2.7, reads were demultiplexed and then collapsed into UMI-guided consensus sequences. With mixcr v2.1.11, UMI consensuses were aligned to TRA and TRB V and J templates and assembled into clonotypes. Expanded or contracted clonotypes were those called significant by both edgeR and NoisET, with noise models trained on biological replicates. For edgeR calls, a false discovery rate-adjusted p below 0.01 and a log2 fold-change threshold of 1 were applied. As an exploratory analysis of dynamics, PCA with hierarchical clustering was applied to max-normalized trajectories of the 1000 most abundant clonotypes. Separately sequenced CD4+ and CD8+ repertoires were used to assign the CD4 or CD8 phenotype of responding clones. The public sequencing data were trimmed at Q25 with fastp and processed into clonotypes with MiXCR by TCRdb, which kept only in-frame beta chains. Each record represents a unique CDR3 protein, reported with the most common genes and DNA among its rows. The V and J calls shown here were made by TCRdb, not taken from the authors' results. Counted in this sample were 100,000 to 140,000 distinct CDR3 sequences; roughly an eighth of them appeared once. Of the sample, under 45% is held by the ten largest clones.

Overall study outcomes, separate from this receptor: Clones that contracted from day 15 to 85 showed balanced CD4/CD8 phenotypes, whereas a second wave of clones that expanded from day 15 to 37 leaned towards CD4+. Some responding clones were detected in pre-infection memory, which suggested that pre-existing cross-reactive memory T cells had joined the SARS-CoV-2 response. The second-wave clones that peaked on day 37 were not confirmed to be SARS-CoV-2 specific. Contracting CD4+ clones were found mainly in CM and EM memory subsets, while CD8+ clones were enriched in EMRA. Only two mild cases were covered in the study, and larger cohorts including severe cases with pre-infection samples were considered necessary.

About this clonotype: The antigen it recognizes is unknown. Per-base quality was not reported, and no clone a single base away is much larger than it.

Ficoll-Paque density gradient centrifugation was the method used to isolate PBMCs. CDR1 is given as LGHNA and CDR2 as YSLEER, both from the germline V gene. There are 15 amino acids in the CDR3, from cysteine to phenylalanine inclusive. Left in the record is the CDR3 DNA by itself, 45 bases read in frame from the first base. Between the V and J ends, shortened by 0 bases and 1 base respectively, the junction contains 9 bases. Sequencing was done on a sample of PBMCs or a T cell subset sorted from them (not recorded which). The sequence joins TRBV4-3 to TRBJ1-1; the D gene identity is not certain. This clonotype was sampled from a man aged 18 to 29 who had mild COVID-19 (a few samples of this study predate the infection). The sample titles of this study are shuffled in the database, so cell type and time point are left out; the donor was told from shared clones. The nucleotide sequence is given as TGCGCCAGCAGCCAAGATTGGGTTGAGAACACTGAAGCTTTCTTT. Its protein reads: CASSQDWVENTEAFF.